The 24 T cell receptor beta chains presented below share a single source sample, sequenced in a study of shared clonotypes between healthy human individuals. The protocol was immunoSEQ multiplex PCR, while the TCRdb copy is restricted to in-frame clones and leaves out a portion. Of 2 million to 2.5 million clones listed, 80% to 95% are singletons. Sequencing was done on a sample of naive CD4+ T cells from PBMCs. The subset here: CD45RA+ positively selected. Receptor source: a man in his late teens or twenties in good health. Some clones in this sample may be carry-over from other donors' samples.

The CDR3 coding sequence is TGCGCCAGCAGCTTGGAGGGACCTCTGGGAGAGACCCAGTACTTC. Its protein product is CASSLEGPLGETQYF. This chain connects TRBV5-1 to TRBJ2-5; D is tentatively TRBD1 or TRBD2 (5 bases each). Trimming pared 0 bases from V and 4 bases from J, leaving 13 bases between. The CDR3 consists of 15 residues. CDR1 and CDR2 from the germline V gene are SGHRS and YFSETQ.

In the case of this clone: The identical CDR3 is also encoded by other nucleotide sequences in the sample. The genes are TRBV6-5 and TRBJ2-7; TRBD1 matches at 10 bases. The V segment lost 0 bases and the J segment 3 bases; nucleotides outside the gene matches: 2. CDR3 length: 15 amino acids. Germline loops: CDR1 MNHEY, CDR2 SVGAGI. The chain's CDR3 is CASSYSRDRGYEQYF. CDR3 bases: TGTGCCAGCAGTTACTCCCGGGACAGGGGCTACGAGCAGTACTTC.

The gene calls are TRBV5-1 and TRBJ1-4; D not resolved. V was clipped by 5 bases and J by 5 bases, with 7 bases between them. CDR1 and CDR2 (germline): SGHRS, YFSETQ. CDR3 size: 12 residues. The CDR3 region is CASSEGNEKLFF. CDR3 nucleotide sequence: TGCGCCAGCAGTGAGGGCAATGAAAAACTGTTTTTT.

The J gene is TRBJ1-3, the V gene TRBV11-2; D not resolved. The CDR3 has 16 amino acids. Germline CDR1 and CDR2: SGHAT and FQNNGV. The germline V and J ends were trimmed by 1 base and 0 bases, with 10 bases remaining between them. As DNA, the CDR3 is TGTGCCAGCAGCTTAGTGGGTTACTACTCTGGAAACACCATATATTTT. This codes for CASSLVGYYSGNTIYF.

As regards this clone: The sample has other DNA sequences that encode this CDR3 too. The rearrangement uses TRBV2 and TRBJ2-7, with a tentative D call TRBD1 (6 bases). Trimming took off 1 base at V and 6 bases at J, with 10 bases between the two ends. The CDR3 sequence is 13 residues long. The germline gives CDR1 SNHLY, CDR2 FYNNEI. CDR3 coding DNA: TGTGCCAGCAGTGAAGTTGAAGGGGGCGAGCAGTACTTC. Protein product: CASSEVEGGEQYF.

The chain links TRBV11-2 to TRBJ2-1; D not resolved. CDR1 SGHAT and CDR2 FQNNGV come from the germline V gene. The CDR3 is 17 residues long. V was clipped by 1 base and J by 0 bases, with 13 bases between them. The CDR3 loop reads CASSLGRSVSSYNEQFF. The CDR3 bases are TGTGCCAGCAGCTTAGGTAGAAGTGTTAGCTCCTACAATGAGCAGTTCTTC. Supplemented by reference TRBV11-2 and TRBJ2-1, the full variable domain reads EAGVAQSPRYKIIEKRQSVAFWCNPISGHATLYWYQQILGQGPKLLIQFQNNGVVDDSQLPKDRFSAERLKGVDSTLKIQPAKLEDSAVYLCASSLGRSVSSYNEQFFGPGTRLTVL.

The gene calls are TRBV5-6 and TRBJ2-3; 8 bases align to TRBD2. CDR1 is SGHDT, CDR2 YYEEEE, per germline. There are 14 residues in the CDR3. V dropped 2 bases and J dropped 2; count of bases not matched to a gene: 1. CDR3 DNA sequence: TGTGCCAGCAGCTTAGCGGGAGTCACAGATACGCAGTATTTT. Translated, it gives CASSLAGVTDTQYF.

The count of this clone is one. This sequence joins TRBV30 and TRBJ2-1; D call uncertain. V was cut by 6 bases and J by 5 bases, with 11 bases left in between. This CDR3 is 12 amino acids long. CDR1 is GTSNPN and CDR2 is SVGIG in the germline V gene (reference sequence). The CDR3 spells CACYRENNEQFF. CDR3 sequence (DNA): TGTGCCTGTTACAGAGAGAACAATGAGCAGTTCTTC.

This rearrangement joins TRBV7-2 to TRBJ1-5; D gene uncertain. The V end lost 2 bases, the J end lost 7 bases, and 9 bases lay between the germline ends. The CDR3 is 13 residues long. The germline gives CDR1 SGHTA, CDR2 FQGNSA. The DNA of the CDR3 is TGTGCCAGCAGCTTAAGCCGGTCCCAGCCCCAGCATTTT. It yields the protein CASSLSRSQPQHF.

This chain uses TRBV5-1 with TRBJ1-1, with D hard to call. Per the germline V gene, CDR1 is SGHRS and CDR2 is YFSETQ. Trimming took off 2 bases at V and 1 base at J, with 12 bases between the two ends. The CDR3 loop spans 15 amino acids. As DNA, the CDR3 is TGCGCCAGCAGCTTTACGGGATCCCAGAACACTGAAGCTTTCTTT. Translating gives CASSFTGSQNTEAFF.

The rearrangement uses TRBV6-5 and TRBJ2-7; 12 bases map to TRBD2. J was trimmed by 5 bases and V by 2 bases; bases with no gene match: 1. Germline V gene data show CDR1 as MNHEY and CDR2 as SVGAGI. The CDR3 has 14 residues. CDR3 region: CASSYRTSGNEQYF. The CDR3, as DNA: TGTGCCAGCAGTTACAGGACTAGCGGGAACGAGCAGTACTTC.

The chain uses TRBV5-6 and TRBJ1-2; a possible D gene is TRBD1 (5 bases). Germline assignment: CDR1 SGHDT and CDR2 YYEEEE. Trimming took off 5 bases at V and 8 bases at J, with 16 bases between the two ends. The CDR3 is 13 residues long. The CDR3 reads CASSYWDLGGYTF. In DNA, the CDR3 is TGTGCCAGCAGTTATTGGGACCTCGGGGGCTACACCTTC.

The genes are TRBV7-2 and TRBJ2-3; 8 bases align to TRBD2. This CDR3 spans 15 amino acids. CDR1 SGHTA and CDR2 FQGNSA come from the germline V gene. Losses at the gene ends were 5 bases for V and 4 bases for J; bases not matched to a gene: 8. This CDR3 is CASSPSGRWADTQYF. The CDR3 DNA follows: TGTGCCAGCAGCCCAAGCGGGAGATGGGCAGATACGCAGTATTTT.

The chain has TRBV18 and TRBJ1-1, with 10 bases matching TRBD1. The CDR3 spans 16 residues. After removal of 3 bases from V and 4 bases from J, the junction contained 8 bases not matched to a gene. The germline CDR1 and CDR2 sequences are KGHSH and LQKENI. CDR3 nucleotide sequence: TGTGCCAGCTCACCCAATGGACAGGGGGGCGTCACTGAAGCTTTCTTT. The encoded protein is CASSPNGQGGVTEAFF.

The rearrangement joins TRBV7-9 to TRBJ2-5; 7 bases fit TRBD1. CDR3 length equals 15 residues. V gave up 4 bases and J gave up 4 bases; unmatched junction bases: 9. Germline-derived CDR1 and CDR2 are SEHNR and FQNEAQ (reference sequence). The CDR3 nucleotides are TGTGCCAGCAGCTCCCGAAGGGGGCTGGGAGAGACCCAGTACTTC. It yields the protein CASSSRRGLGETQYF.

This clone was recorded only once. CDR3 residues: CASRPISFDTGELFF. CDR3 DNA sequence: TGTGCCAGCAGACCCATCTCCTTTGACACCGGGGAGCTGTTTTTT. The chain employs TRBV6-5 and TRBJ2-2; D remains unclear. The ends were cut back, 6 bases at V and 3 bases at J, with 14 bases in the middle. This CDR3 is built from 15 residues. Germline values: CDR1 MNHEY, CDR2 SVGAGI.

This chain joins TRBV4-1 and TRBJ2-1; D gene unclear. This CDR3 region has 17 residues. V lost 1 base, J lost 4 bases, and 17 bases lay in between. Per germline, CDR1 MGHRA and CDR2 YSYEKL. The CDR3: CASSQGDLQGTYNEQFF. For the CDR3, the DNA is TGCGCCAGCAGCCAAGGCGATTTACAAGGCACGTACAATGAGCAGTTCTTC.

V and J are TRBV28 and TRBJ1-1, with 8 positions matching TRBD1. Germline CDR1 reads MDHEN; CDR2 reads SYDVKM. V lost 2 bases to trimming and J lost 1 base; unmatched junction nucleotides: 6. The CDR3 sequence is 16 residues long. CDR3 DNA sequence: TGTGCCAGCAGTTTAGACAGGGGTGGAGGGAACACTGAAGCTTTCTTT. Protein product: CASSLDRGGGNTEAFF. Full variable domain (missing parts from reference TRBV28 and TRBJ1-1): DVKVTQSSRYLVKRTGEKVFLECVQDMDHENMFWYRQDPGLGLRLIYFSYDVKMKEKGDIPEGYSVSREKKERFSLILESASTNQTSMYLCASSLDRGGGNTEAFFGQGTRLTVV.

V gene TRBV5-4 combines with J gene TRBJ2-3, with D possibly TRBD1 on 5 matching bases. The CDR3 contains 16 residues. Germline lookup yields CDR1 SGHNT and CDR2 YYREEE (reference sequence). With 0 bases removed from V and 9 bases from J, the gap between germline ends came to 20 bases. The CDR3 region has the DNA TGTGCCAGCAGCTTGGGACCCCCGACCCTGAAGGGGACGCAGTATTTT. Protein: CASSLGPPTLKGTQYF.

A single count supports this clone. This sequence joins TRBV19 and TRBJ1-5; D gene ambiguous. Deletions cut 7 bases from V and 2 bases from J, with 18 bases between. Per the germline V gene, CDR1 is LNHDA and CDR2 is SQIVND (reference sequence). This CDR3 contains 16 residues. The CDR3 DNA sequence: TGTGCCAGTAATCGCTCGGGGAGGATACGCAATCAGCCCCAGCATTTT. Translating it yields CASNRSGRIRNQPQHF.

This CDR3 is CASSFSGRLNTGELFF. The CDR3 nucleotides are TGCGCCAGCAGCTTTAGCGGGAGGCTGAACACCGGGGAGCTGTTTTTT. This rearrangement joins TRBV5-1 to TRBJ2-2, with 10 bases matching TRBD2. V shed 2 bases and J 1 base; nucleotides not matched to a gene: 2. The length of the CDR3 is 16 residues. Germline loops: CDR1 SGHRS, CDR2 YFSETQ.

This clone was counted once. The gene calls are TRBV4-1 and TRBJ1-1; weak D call: TRBD1 (6 bases). Germline assignment: CDR1 MGHRA and CDR2 YSYEKL. With 1 base removed from V and 1 base from J, the gap between germline ends came to 16 bases. The CDR3 loop spans 17 amino acids. The DNA for the CDR3 is TGCGCCAGCAGCCAAGTGGGAACAGGGTTTTGGAACACTGAAGCTTTCTTT. Its protein is CASSQVGTGFWNTEAFF.

The V call is TRBV28, the J call TRBJ1-3; D call uncertain. V was cut by 6 bases and J by 0 bases, with 6 bases left in between. The CDR3 sequence is 13 residues long. From germline, CDR1 is MDHEN and CDR2 SYDVKM. CDR3 region: CASSVVSGNTIYF. In nucleotides, the CDR3 is TGTGCCAGCAGCGTGGTCTCTGGAAACACCATATATTTT.

The genes are TRBV5-1 and TRBJ2-2, with 11 positions matching TRBD1. J lost 3 bases, V lost 2 bases, and 6 bases had no gene match. The CDR3 is 17 amino acids. CDR1 is SGHRS, CDR2 YFSETQ, per germline. The CDR3 nucleotides read TGCGCCAGCAGCTTTTTTGGACAGGGGGCAGACACCGGGGAGCTGTTTTTT. It encodes CASSFFGQGADTGELFF.